This T cell receptor (beta chain) came from a study of T cell responses to AZD1222 COVID-19 vaccine. Background on the study: Researchers grouped second doses given at about 4 or about 12 weeks into one pool. Study findings and constraints: Clonal diversity may have been underestimated, and the donors were mostly white British, with more females than males. Regions 160-218 and 743-854 dominated among vaccine-associated CD4 TCRs spanning spike.

The CDR3 runs 10 residues. Germline-derived CDR1 and CDR2 are DFQATT and SNEGSKA (reference sequence). V lost 5 bases to trimming and J lost 7 bases, with 8 bases between them. Concerning this clone itself: No antigen is known for it.

Clones were sequenced by immunoSEQ multiplex PCR, and TCRdb holds only the in-frame ones, with some missing. The data show roughly 28,000 clones, 93% seen once. The receptor was isolated from an adult in good health. This chain connects TRBV20-1 to TRBJ1-1, with D maybe TRBD1 (6 bases). Sample: peripheral blood, taken on day 0 of AZD1222 vaccination. CDR3 in amino acids: CSAVQGEAFF. In DNA form, the CDR3 reads TGCAGTGCTGTACAGGGTGAAGCTTTCTTT.